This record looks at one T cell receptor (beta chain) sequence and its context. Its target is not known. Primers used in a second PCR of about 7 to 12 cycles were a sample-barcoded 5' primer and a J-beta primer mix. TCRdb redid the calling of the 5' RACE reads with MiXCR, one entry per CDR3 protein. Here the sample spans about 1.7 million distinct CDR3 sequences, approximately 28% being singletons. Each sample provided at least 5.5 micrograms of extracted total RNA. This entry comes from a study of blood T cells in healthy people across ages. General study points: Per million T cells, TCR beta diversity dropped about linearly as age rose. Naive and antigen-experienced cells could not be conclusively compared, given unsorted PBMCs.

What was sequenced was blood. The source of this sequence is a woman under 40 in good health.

The CDR3 here is CASSIGRTAPYEQYF. The CDR3 DNA is TGTGCCAGTAGTATAGGAAGGACAGCACCCTACGAGCAGTACTTC. The chain joins TRBV19 to TRBJ2-7; TRBD1 is a possible D gene (6 bases). With 1 base removed from V and 2 bases from J, the gap between germline ends came to 12 bases. The germline CDR1 and CDR2 sequences are LNHDA and SQIVND (reference sequence). There are 15 residues in the CDR3.